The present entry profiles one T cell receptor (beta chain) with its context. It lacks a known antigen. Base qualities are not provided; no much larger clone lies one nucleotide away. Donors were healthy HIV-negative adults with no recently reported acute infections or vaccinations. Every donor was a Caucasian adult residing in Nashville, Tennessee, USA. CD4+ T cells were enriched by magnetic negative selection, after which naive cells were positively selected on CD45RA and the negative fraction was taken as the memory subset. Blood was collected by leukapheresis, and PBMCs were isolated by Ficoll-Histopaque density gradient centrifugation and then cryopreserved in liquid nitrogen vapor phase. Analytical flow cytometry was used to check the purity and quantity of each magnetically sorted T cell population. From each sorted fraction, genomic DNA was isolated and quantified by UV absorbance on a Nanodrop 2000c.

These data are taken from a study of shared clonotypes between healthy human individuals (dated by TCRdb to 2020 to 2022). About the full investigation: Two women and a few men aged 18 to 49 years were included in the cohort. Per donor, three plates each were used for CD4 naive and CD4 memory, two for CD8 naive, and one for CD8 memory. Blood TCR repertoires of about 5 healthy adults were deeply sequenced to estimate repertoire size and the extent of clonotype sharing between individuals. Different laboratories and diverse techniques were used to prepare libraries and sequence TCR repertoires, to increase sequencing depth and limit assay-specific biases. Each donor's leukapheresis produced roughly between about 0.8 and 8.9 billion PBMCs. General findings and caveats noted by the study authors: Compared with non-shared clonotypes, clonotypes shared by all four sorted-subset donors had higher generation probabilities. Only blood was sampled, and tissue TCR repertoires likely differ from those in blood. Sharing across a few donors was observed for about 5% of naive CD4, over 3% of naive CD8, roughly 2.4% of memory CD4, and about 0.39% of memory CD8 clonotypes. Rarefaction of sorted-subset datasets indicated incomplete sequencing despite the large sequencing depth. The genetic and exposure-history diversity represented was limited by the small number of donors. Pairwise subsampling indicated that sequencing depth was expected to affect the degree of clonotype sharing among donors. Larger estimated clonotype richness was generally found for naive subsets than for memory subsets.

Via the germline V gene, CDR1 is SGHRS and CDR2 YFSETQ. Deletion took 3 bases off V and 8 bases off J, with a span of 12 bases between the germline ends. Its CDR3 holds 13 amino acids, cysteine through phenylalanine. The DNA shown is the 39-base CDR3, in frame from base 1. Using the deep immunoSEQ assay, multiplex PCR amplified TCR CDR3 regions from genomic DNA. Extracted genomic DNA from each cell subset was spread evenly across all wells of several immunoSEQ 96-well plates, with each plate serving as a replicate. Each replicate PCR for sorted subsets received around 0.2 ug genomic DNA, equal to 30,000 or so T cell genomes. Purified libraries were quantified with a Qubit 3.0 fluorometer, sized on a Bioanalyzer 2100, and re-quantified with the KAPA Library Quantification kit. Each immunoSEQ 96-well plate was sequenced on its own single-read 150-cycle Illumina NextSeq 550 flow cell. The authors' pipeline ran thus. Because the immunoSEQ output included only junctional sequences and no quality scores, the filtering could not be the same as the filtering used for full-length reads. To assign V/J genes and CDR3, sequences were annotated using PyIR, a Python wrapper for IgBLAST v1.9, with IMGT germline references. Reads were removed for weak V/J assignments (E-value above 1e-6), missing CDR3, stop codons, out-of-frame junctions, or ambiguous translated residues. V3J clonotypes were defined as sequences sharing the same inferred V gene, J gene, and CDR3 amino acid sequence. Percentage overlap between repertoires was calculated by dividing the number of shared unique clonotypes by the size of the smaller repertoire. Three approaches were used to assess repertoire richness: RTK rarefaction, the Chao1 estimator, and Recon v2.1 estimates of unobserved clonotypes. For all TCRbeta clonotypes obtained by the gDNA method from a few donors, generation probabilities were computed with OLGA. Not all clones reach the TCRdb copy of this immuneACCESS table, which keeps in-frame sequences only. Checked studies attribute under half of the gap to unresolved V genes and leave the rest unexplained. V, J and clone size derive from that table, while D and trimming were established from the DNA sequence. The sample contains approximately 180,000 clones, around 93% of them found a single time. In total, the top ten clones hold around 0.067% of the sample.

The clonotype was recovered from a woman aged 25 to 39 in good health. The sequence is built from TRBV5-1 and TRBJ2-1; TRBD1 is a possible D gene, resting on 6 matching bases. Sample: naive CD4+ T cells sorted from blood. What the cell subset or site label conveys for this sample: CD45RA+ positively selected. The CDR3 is CASSSSGEHEQFF. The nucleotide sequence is TGCGCCAGCAGCTCTTCAGGGGAGCATGAGCAGTTCTTC.